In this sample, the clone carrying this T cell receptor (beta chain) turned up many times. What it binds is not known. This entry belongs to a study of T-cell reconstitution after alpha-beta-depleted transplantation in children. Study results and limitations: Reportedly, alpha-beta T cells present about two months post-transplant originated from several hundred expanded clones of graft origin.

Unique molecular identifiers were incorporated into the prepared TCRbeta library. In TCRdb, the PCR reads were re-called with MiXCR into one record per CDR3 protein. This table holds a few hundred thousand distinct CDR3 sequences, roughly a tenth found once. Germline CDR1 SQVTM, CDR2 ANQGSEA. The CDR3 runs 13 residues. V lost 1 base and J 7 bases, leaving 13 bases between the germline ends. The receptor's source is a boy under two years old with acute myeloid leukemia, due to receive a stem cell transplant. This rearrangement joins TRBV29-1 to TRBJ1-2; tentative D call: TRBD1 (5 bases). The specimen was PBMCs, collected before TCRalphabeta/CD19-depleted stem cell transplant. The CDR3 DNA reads TGCAGCGTTGAAGCAAGGGTTGGGGGTGGCTACACCTTC. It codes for CSVEARVGGGYTF. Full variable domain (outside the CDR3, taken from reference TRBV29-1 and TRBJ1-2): SAVISQKPSRDICQRGTSLTIQCQVDSQVTMMFWYRQQPGQSLTLIATANQGSEATYESGFVIDKFPISRPNLTFSTLTVSNMSPEDSSIYLCSVEARVGGGYTFGSGTRLTVV.